This T cell receptor (beta chain) was profiled in a study of T cells in Graves' hyperthyroidism and ophthalmopathy. For the study at large: Peripheral blood was obtained at initial diagnosis, preceding any treatment. Overall study findings and caveats: A model built on 13 V-J features separated ophthalmopathy from stable hyperthyroidism.

TCR beta CDR3 regions were amplified from RNA. HTBI primers were the set used in a first-round RT-PCR of the TCR CDR3. TCRdb itself ran the multiplex PCR reads through MiXCR, one entry per CDR3 protein. Of around 620,000 distinct CDR3 sequences in the sample, 15% to 20% were seen once. Patients aged 18 to 65 had newly diagnosed hyperthyroidism that had lasted under 2 months. This clonotype was seen repeatedly, ten times or more. Its cognate antigen is unknown. Germline CDR1 and CDR2: LGHDT and YNNKEL (reference sequence). The ends were cut back, 1 base at V and 6 bases at J, with 16 bases in the middle. The CDR3 spans 16 residues.

This TCR was sampled from a woman aged 25 to 39 with Graves' hyperthyroidism. V usage is TRBV3-1 and J usage is TRBJ2-1; D is perhaps TRBD1 or TRBD2 (5 bases each). Input material: blood. CDR3 region: CASSQGGGRGSNEQFF. The CDR3, as DNA: TGTGCCAGCAGCCAAGGTGGGGGTAGGGGTTCCAATGAGCAGTTCTTC.